These T cell receptor beta chains were read from a single sample in a study of blood T cell repertoires in COVID-19. Data came from immunoSEQ multiplex PCR; TCRdb stores just in-frame clones and leaves some out. The table includes 75,000 to 100,000 clones, approximately 86% detected once. Source material: peripheral blood. These receptors were obtained from a man of 80 years or more with acute or convalescent COVID-19. CDR3s leave out the opening cysteine and the closing phenylalanine or tryptophan.

TRBJ2-7 TRBV15 ATSRDPYEQY
TRBJ1-6 TRBV27 ASRTGNSYNSPLH
TRBJ2-5 TRBV27 ASSLWGGETQY
TRBJ1-1 TRBV10-3 AIGGAGANTEAF
TRBJ1-4 TRBV11-2 ASSPGQGGEKLF
TRBJ2-1 TRBV7-3 ASSLARGRGYNEQF
TRBJ1-2 TRBV5-1 ASSLDPGTSNYGYT
TRBJ2-7 TRBV30 AWSYGRTGSSYEQY
TRBJ2-3 TRBV7-2 ASRAGPSTDTQY
TRBJ2-3 TRBV19 ASSPRQFTDTQY
TRBJ2-1 TRBV5-1 ASSVEGIGEQF
TRBJ2-5 TRBV4-3 ASSQELADLETQY
TRBJ1-1 TRBV28 ASSLQGTEAF
TRBJ2-2 TRBV5-1 ASSLAGGQGYTGELF
TRBJ2-7 TRBV29-1 SVTGGYEQY
TRBJ2-1 TRBV27 ASSRQFITSGRSNEQF
TRBJ1-6 TRBV6-6 ASLAEGNSPLH
TRBJ1-2 TRBV19 ASRLFGGYT
TRBJ2-1 TRBV19 ASSIARGGNNEQF
TRBJ2-1 TRBV20-1 SASPDSGSDNEQF
TRBJ2-7 TRBV5-8 ASSRRPGYEQY
TRBJ2-5 TRBV19 ASSVTSGAREAWTQY
TRBJ2-3 TRBV7-9 ASSLEGGSADTQY
TRBJ1-1 TRBV14 ASSQVFGNTEAF
TRBJ2-5 TRBV7-2 ASSPQTSGLETQY
TRBJ2-1 TRBV27 ASSRRQGAGDNEQF
TRBJ2-3 TRBV7-2 ASSLAGGRTDTQY
TRBJ1-5 TRBV20-1 SASYSRTGINQPQH
TRBJ1-5 TRBV7-8 ASSLEAGGSNQPQH
TRBJ2-1 TRBV5-1 ASSLSSGMDEQF
TRBJ2-1 TRBV29-1 SVGTLALTSEQF
TRBJ2-1 TRBV19 ASSIGPPAGGDYNEQF
TRBJ2-7 TRBV5-4 ASSWDRGPHYEQY
TRBJ1-3 TRBV7-9 ASSIASDSSGNTIY
TRBJ2-2 TRBV13 ASSPPDRVGAGELF
TRBJ2-7 TRBV3-1/TRBV3-2 ASSQGTSGTPYEQY
TRBJ2-7 TRBV10-3 AITPQGGGAGEQY
TRBJ2-1 TRBV4-1 ASSQLDIVNYNEQF
TRBJ1-1 TRBV12-3/TRBV12-4 ASSLTEGTEAF
TRBJ1-1 TRBV2 ASTREGNTEAF
TRBJ2-5 TRBV19 ASSKTGSFPETQY
TRBJ2-7 TRBV7-4 ASSYEGLNAGYEQY
TRBJ1-4 TRBV19 ASSPGGRGREKLF
TRBJ1-4 TRBV7-9 ASSNTEGGEKLF
TRBJ2-7 TRBV6-2/TRBV6-3 ASSYLQLAGGHEQY
TRBJ2-3 TRBV19 ASSTSLTDTQY
TRBJ1-1 TRBV12-5 ASGFLISPGPAGNTEAF
TRBJ2-2 TRBV3-1/TRBV3-2 ASSPRKAGGITGELF
TRBJ2-7 TRBV6-1 ASSEGQGLAVSEQY
TRBJ2-1 TRBV7-9 ASSAGTSSYNEQF
TRBJ2-5 TRBV6-5 ASRQGSETQY
TRBJ1-1 TRBV10-3 AIRRELGGTEAF
TRBJ1-2 TRBV6-6 ASSSRGRDNYGYT
TRBJ2-3 TRBV28 ASSFPGGTDTQY
TRBJ2-7 TRBV5-4 ASRQTLAGSSYEQY
TRBJ1-5 TRBV25-1 ASSESGEGQPQH
TRBJ1-4 TRBV4-1 ASSLGQGNEKLF